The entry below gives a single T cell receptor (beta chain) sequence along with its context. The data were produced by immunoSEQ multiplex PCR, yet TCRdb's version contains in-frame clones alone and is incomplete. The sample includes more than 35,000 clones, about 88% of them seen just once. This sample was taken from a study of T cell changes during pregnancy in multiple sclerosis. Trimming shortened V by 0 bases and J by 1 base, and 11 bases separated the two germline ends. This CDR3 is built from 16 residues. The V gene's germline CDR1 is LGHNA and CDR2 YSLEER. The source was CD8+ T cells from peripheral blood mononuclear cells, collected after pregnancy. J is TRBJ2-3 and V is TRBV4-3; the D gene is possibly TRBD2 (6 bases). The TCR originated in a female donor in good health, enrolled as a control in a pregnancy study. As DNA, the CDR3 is TGCGCCAGCAGCCAAGATTTTGCTAGCGGCACAGATACGCAGTATTTT. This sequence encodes CASSQDFASGTDTQYF.